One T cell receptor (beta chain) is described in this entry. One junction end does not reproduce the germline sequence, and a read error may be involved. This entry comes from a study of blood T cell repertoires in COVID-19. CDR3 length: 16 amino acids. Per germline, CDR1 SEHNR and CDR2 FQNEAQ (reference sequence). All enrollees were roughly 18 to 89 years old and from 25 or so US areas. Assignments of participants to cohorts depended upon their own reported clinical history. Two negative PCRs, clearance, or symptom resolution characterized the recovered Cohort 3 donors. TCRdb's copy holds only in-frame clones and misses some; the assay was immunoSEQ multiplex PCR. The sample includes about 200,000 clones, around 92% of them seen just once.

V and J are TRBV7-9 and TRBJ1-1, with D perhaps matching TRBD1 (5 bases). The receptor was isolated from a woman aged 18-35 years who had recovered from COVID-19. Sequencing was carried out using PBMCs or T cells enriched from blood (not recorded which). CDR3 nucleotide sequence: TGTGCCAGCAGCCTAGCCCCCTCCGGGAGGGGCACTGAAGCTTTCTTT. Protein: CASSLAPSGRGTEAFF. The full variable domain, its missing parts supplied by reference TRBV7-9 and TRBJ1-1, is DTGVSQNPRHKITKRGQNVTFRCDPISEHNRLYWYRQTLGQGPEFLTYFQNEAQLEKSRLLSDRFSAERPKGSFSTLEIQRTEQGDSAMYLCASSLAPSGRGTEAFFGQGTRLTVV.